Listed below are T cell receptor beta chains from one sample, sequenced in a study of T cells in Graves' hyperthyroidism and ophthalmopathy. TCRdb reprocessed the multiplex PCR reads via MiXCR and lists one record per CDR3 protein. The table includes over 300,000 distinct CDR3 sequences, around 13% detected once. Sequencing input: blood. Receptors were obtained from a woman between 40 and 50 years old with Graves' ophthalmopathy. Both conserved end residues are part of each CDR3. The D gene is left open where the match is weak. Size tells how often a clone was seen (once, few, many) or the class of an expanded clone, and some rows leave it out.

d_gene,len,abundance,j_gene,v_gene,CDR3nt,CDR3aa
NA,14,many,TRBJ2-5,TRBV20-1,TGCAGTGCTCCCGGGGGCAAGTTGGGAGAGACCCAGTACTTC,CSAPGGKLGETQYF
NA,11,many,TRBJ1-1,TRBV24-1,TGTGCCACCAGTGGAGGCTCTGAAGCTTTCTTT,CATSGGSEAFF
NA,15,NA,TRBJ1-1,TRBV9,TGTGCCAGCAGCCCCGGATTGGAAGTGTACACTGAAGCTTTCTTT,CASSPGLEVYTEAFF
NA,17,many,TRBJ1-2,TRBV15,TGTGCCACCAGCAGAGATGCCGTGAGACGGATTAACTATGGCTACACCTTC,CATSRDAVRRINYGYTF
NA,13,few,TRBJ2-1,TRBV10-2,TGCGCCAGCAGTGAGTCGACGAGATCCGCCCTGTTCTTC,CASSESTRSALFF
NA,13,many,TRBJ2-1,TRBV7-2,TGTGCCAGCAGCCCAAAGCGACGGGGTGAGCAGTTCTTC,CASSPKRRGEQFF
TRBD1,15,many,TRBJ1-5,TRBV3-1,TGTGCCAGCAGCCAATCCAGGGGGAGCAATCAGCCCCAGCATTTT,CASSQSRGSNQPQHF
NA,16,few,TRBJ2-5,TRBV4-1,TGCGCCAGCAGCCTGCGACAGGCTACGCTTCAAGAGACCCAGTACTTC,CASSLRQATLQETQYF
TRBD2,13,many,TRBJ2-3,TRBV27,TGTGCCAGCAGTTCTCTAGCGGAGACTACGCAGTATTTT,CASSSLAETTQYF
TRBD2,15,many,TRBJ2-5,TRBV10-3,TGTGCCATCAGTGAGGGACTAGCGGGGGAAGAGACCCAGTACTTC,CAISEGLAGEETQYF
NA,14,many,TRBJ1-2,TRBV29-1,TGCAGCGTTGACTATGGCAGGGAGGCTGAAGGCTACACCTTC,CSVDYGREAEGYTF
TRBD1,15,many,TRBJ1-5,TRBV6-6,TGTGCCAGCAGTTACCGGGACAGGGGGGATCAGCCCCAGCATTTT,CASSYRDRGDQPQHF
NA,18,NA,TRBJ2-3,TRBV4-1,TGCGCCAGCAGCCAAGAGCAATCGACTCAGGGGTGGGCAGATACGCAGTATTTT,CASSQEQSTQGWADTQYF
TRBD1,15,once,TRBJ2-5,TRBV7-9,TGTGCCAGCAGCTTATCACAGGGGATCCAAGAGACCCAGTACTTC,CASSLSQGIQETQYF
NA,14,many,TRBJ2-2,TRBV6-1,TGTGCCAGCAGTGAAAACAGTCGCACCGGGGAGCTGTTTTTT,CASSENSRTGELFF
TRBD1,18,many,TRBJ1-3,TRBV15,TGTGCCACCAGCAGATTTAAAGAGCTGGGACAGGGGTACAACACCATATATTTT,CATSRFKELGQGYNTIYF
TRBD2,16,many,TRBJ2-5,TRBV24-1,TGTGCCACCAGTGACCCTAGCGGGGGCGACCAAGAGACCCAGTACTTC,CATSDPSGGDQETQYF
NA,18,NA,TRBJ2-4,TRBV2,TGTGCCAGCAGTTCCGACTCCCCCGGGGCTGGAGGAAAAAACATTCAGTACTTC,CASSSDSPGAGGKNIQYF
NA,13,many,TRBJ1-1,TRBV19,TGTGCCAGTAGTGACTCTCCTGGGACTGAAGCTTTCTTT,CASSDSPGTEAFF
NA,14,many,TRBJ2-7,TRBV9,TGTGCCAGCAGCGTAGATCCAGGCTCCTACGAGCAGTACTTC,CASSVDPGSYEQYF
NA,12,few,TRBJ1-1,TRBV20-1,TGCAGTGCTAGGATGTCCCACACTGAAGCTTTCTTT,CSARMSHTEAFF
TRBD1,14,few,TRBJ1-1,TRBV18,TGTGCCAGCTCACTTACAGGGGTGAACACTGAAGCTTTCTTT,CASSLTGVNTEAFF
NA,17,few,TRBJ2-3,TRBV7-6,TGTGCCAGCAGCTTAGCGTTAAATACCCTACCTCGGGATACGCAGTATTTT,CASSLALNTLPRDTQYF
NA,17,many,TRBJ1-1,TRBV12-3/TRBV12-4,TGTGCCAGCAGTTTAGCCCTAGCCGACAGCATGAACACTGAAGCTTTCTTT,CASSLALADSMNTEAFF
NA,15,many,TRBJ1-2,TRBV28,TGTGCCAGCAGTTTGGTCCCAGCGAAACTATATGGCTACACCTTC,CASSLVPAKLYGYTF
NA,19,NA,TRBJ2-1,TRBV6-2/TRBV6-3,TGTGCCAGCAGTTGCCCGAGGGGGGAGGGCCGGAGCTCCTACAATGAGCAGTTCTTC,CASSCPRGEGRSSYNEQFF
NA,13,NA,TRBJ1-2,TRBV19,TGTGCCAGTAAGAACGACAGAGGCTATGGCTACACCTTC,CASKNDRGYGYTF
TRBD2,16,many,TRBJ2-1,TRBV11-3,TGTGCCAGCAGACACCAACAGGGACTGGCGGGGGGGGGGCAGTTCTTC,CASRHQQGLAGGGQFF
NA,12,many,TRBJ1-1,TRBV24-1,TGTGCCACCAGAGGGGAAGGCACTGAAGCTTTCTTT,CATRGEGTEAFF
NA,15,few,TRBJ2-5,TRBV4-1,TGCGCCAGCAGCCAAGCCCCCGGGGGCTGGGAGACCCAGTACTTC,CASSQAPGGWETQYF
NA,17,many,TRBJ2-7,TRBV15,TGTGCCACCAGCAGAGATCTGAGGACAGCAAGCTCCTACGAGCAGTACTTC,CATSRDLRTASSYEQYF